This TCR beta chain was found in a study of T cell repertoires in cytomegalovirus infection. Whole-study results and caveats: The cumulative frequency of public TCR beta families identified carriers of CMV plus the relevant HLA.

This clonotype occurred a few times. The antigen is unknown. The germline V gene has CDR1 SGHNT and CDR2 YYREEE (reference sequence). This CDR3 comprises 12 residues. Trimming took off 3 bases at V and 3 bases at J, with 6 bases between the two ends. Using its own MiXCR run on the reads, TCRdb lists one record per CDR3 protein. The sample has approximately 120,000 distinct CDR3 sequences, roughly 30% seen once. This material consisted of CD8+ T cells from cultured PBMCs, taken from culture after CMV antigen stimulation. The clonotype comes from a human donor in good health (CMV status not recorded). Some clones in this sample may be carry-over from other donors' samples. V and J are TRBV5-4 and TRBJ1-1; D unresolved. The CDR3 bases are TGTGCCAGCAGCTGGTTGGACACTGAAGCTTTCTTT. It is translated as CASSWLDTEAFF.